Shown below are 28 T cell receptor beta chains from a single sample sequenced in a study of blood T cell repertoires in COVID-19. Some clones are missing from TCRdb's copy, which holds only in-frame ones; the method was immunoSEQ multiplex PCR. The table has some 250,000 clones, 80% to 90% seen once; the top ten hold roughly 8.6%. Sequenced sample: PBMCs or T cells enriched from blood (not recorded which). The receptor source for this set is a man aged 35 to 55 who had recovered from COVID-19.

CDR3 region: CAILEGQVGGYTF. DNA of the CDR3: TGTGCCATCTTGGAGGGGCAGGTAGGAGGCTACACCTTC. The rearrangement links TRBV10-3 to TRBJ1-2; TRBD1 is a possible D gene (5 bases). Trimming shortened V by 8 bases and J by 8 bases, and 18 bases separated the two germline ends. This CDR3 has 13 residues. The germline CDR1 and CDR2 sequences are ENHRY and SYGVKD.

The rearrangement joins TRBV19 to TRBJ1-2; TRBD1 might be the D (5 bases). The V and J ends lost 7 bases and 0 bases respectively, with 12 bases between them. The CDR3 is 14 amino acids. The germline CDR1 and CDR2 sequences are LNHDA and SQIVND (reference sequence). CDR3 amino acids: CASTLVDTNYGYTF. The CDR3 nucleotides read TGTGCCAGTACCCTAGTGGACACTAACTATGGCTACACCTTC.

This clone was counted between two and nine times. This sequence joins TRBV24-1 and TRBJ2-1; 9 bases align to TRBD2. Germline assignment: CDR1 KGHDR and CDR2 SFDVKD. After removal of 7 bases from V and 1 base from J, the junction contained 4 bases not matched to a gene. The CDR3 runs to 15 residues. DNA of the CDR3: TGTGCCACCAGCTTTAGCGGGAGTTCCTACAATGAGCAGTTCTTC. This translates into CATSFSGSSYNEQFF.

Notes on this clone: The same CDR3 can be traced to other DNA sequences in this sample. This chain links TRBV20-1 with TRBJ2-5; no definite D call. This CDR3 contains 10 residues. V was pared by 6 bases and J by 4 bases, with 6 bases between. Germline V lookup: CDR1 DFQATT, CDR2 SNEGSKA (reference sequence). Written as DNA, the CDR3 is TGCAGTGCCCGTAGAGAGACCCAGTACTTC. This sequence encodes CSARRETQYF.

The chain links TRBV4-2 to TRBJ1-1; D not certain. CDR1 and CDR2 (germline): LGHNA, YNFKEQ. Trimming stripped 1 base from V and 5 bases from J, with 14 bases between. The CDR3 spans 15 residues. The CDR3 spells CASSQGQAGWTEAFF. The CDR3 DNA reads as TGTGCCAGCAGCCAAGGCCAGGCAGGATGGACTGAAGCTTTCTTT.

The genes are TRBV4-2 and TRBJ2-7; possible D gene TRBD2, 6 bases. V lost 3 bases, J lost 3 bases, and 15 bases lay in between. There are 15 residues in the CDR3. Germline-derived CDR1 and CDR2 are LGHNA and YNFKEQ. CDR3 coding DNA: TGTGCCAGCAGCCAGGAGGGAATCGTTGACTACGAGCAGTACTTC. This encodes CASSQEGIVDYEQYF.

The V gene is TRBV6-2 or TRBV6-3, the J gene TRBJ1-5; D possibly corresponds to TRBD1 (5 bases). CDR3 length equals 17 residues. V dropped 5 bases and J dropped 1 base, with 18 bases sitting between them. Germline V gives CDR1 MNHEY, CDR2 SVGEGT. The CDR3 DNA follows: TGTGCCAGCAGTCCCCTGGAGGGGTTGGTGAGCAATCAGCCCCAGCATTTT. Translating it yields CASSPLEGLVSNQPQHF.

The chain links TRBV7-3 to TRBJ2-1; TRBD2 agrees at 8 bases. The germline V gene encodes CDR1 SGHTA and CDR2 FQGTGA. V lost 5 bases, J lost 0 bases, and 3 bases stayed unmatched. The CDR3 totals 15 residues. For the CDR3, the DNA is TGTGCCAGCAGCCCAGGACTAGCCTCCTACAATGAGCAGTTCTTC. Translation: CASSPGLASYNEQFF.

The chain is built from TRBV19 and TRBJ2-2; 9 nucleotides align to TRBD1. The CDR3 covers 16 residues. J was trimmed by 6 bases and V by 8 bases; bases with no gene match: 13. From germline, CDR1 is LNHDA and CDR2 SQIVND (reference sequence). CDR3 protein: CASQQTGTGYSGELFF. The CDR3, as DNA: TGTGCCAGTCAACAGACCGGGACAGGGTACTCCGGGGAGCTGTTTTTT.

This clone was observed a few times. The J gene is TRBJ1-2, the V gene TRBV28, with 8 bases that match TRBD1. This CDR3 has 15 residues. Trimming cost V 5 bases and J 0 bases; bases outside gene matches: 5. Germline V gene data show CDR1 as MDHEN and CDR2 as SYDVKM. The CDR3 nucleotides are TGTGCCAGCAGTACAGACAGGGGAGCTAACTATGGCTACACCTTC. It specifies CASSTDRGANYGYTF.

CDR3 protein: CASSPRGGGSTTDTQYF. CDR3 sequence (DNA): TGTGCCAGCAGCCCCCGCGGCGGGGGGTCGACCACAGATACGCAGTATTTT. The chain couples TRBV11-2 to TRBJ2-3, with 8 positions matching TRBD2. CDR1 SGHAT and CDR2 FQNNGV come from the germline V gene. V lost 5 bases and J lost 2; bases outside the gene matches: 12. The CDR3 has 17 amino acids. Looking up the rest from reference TRBV11-2 and TRBJ2-3 gives the full variable domain: EAGVAQSPRYKIIEKRQSVAFWCNPISGHATLYWYQQILGQGPKLLIQFQNNGVVDDSQLPKDRFSAERLKGVDSTLKIQPAKLEDSAVYLCASSPRGGGSTTDTQYFGPGTRLTVL.

This chain uses TRBV6-2 or TRBV6-3 with TRBJ1-3; TRBD1 matches at 7 bases. V shed 2 bases and J 1 base; nucleotides not matched to a gene: 8. The CDR3 is 17 residues long. CDR1 is MNHEY and CDR2 is SVGEGT in the germline V gene. The DNA of the CDR3 is TGTGCCAGCAGTTACCTCCCGGGACAGAATTCTGGAAACACCATATATTTT. Encoded protein: CASSYLPGQNSGNTIYF.

The chain employs TRBV9 and TRBJ1-4, with 7 bases lining up with TRBD1. The germline V gene encodes CDR1 SGDLS and CDR2 YYNGEE. Unmatched junction bases numbered 4, after V lost 3 bases and J lost 2 bases. CDR3 length equals 15 residues. The DNA of the CDR3 is TGTGCCAGCAGCGGAGAACAGGGGACTAATGAAAAACTGTTTTTT. Amino acid sequence: CASSGEQGTNEKLFF.

This clone was found once. The V gene is TRBV28, the J gene TRBJ1-4; D is unclear. This CDR3 is 14 amino acids long. The germline gives CDR1 MDHEN, CDR2 SYDVKM. With 5 bases removed from V and 6 bases from J, the gap between germline ends came to 13 bases. In DNA, the CDR3 is TGTGCCAGCAGTGAACCGGGAGGATATGAAAAACTGTTTTTT. Translating gives CASSEPGGYEKLFF.

Remarks on this clone: At one end the junction does not follow the germline gene, possibly because of a read error. V usage is TRBV7-9 and J usage is TRBJ1-5; D is unresolved. Per germline, CDR1 SEHNR and CDR2 FQNEAQ (reference sequence). The CDR3 is 15 amino acids. CDR3 nucleotides: TGTGCCAGCAGTTTAGGAATCTATACCAACCAGCCCCAGCATTTT. Translating gives CASSLGIYTNQPQHF.

This chain uses TRBV11-2 with TRBJ2-7, with TRBD1 matching 7 bases. The trim removed 7 bases at V and 2 bases at J, leaving 11 bases unmatched. The CDR3 sequence is 15 residues long. The germline V gene encodes CDR1 SGHAT and CDR2 FQNNGV. The CDR3 loop is CASTPMTGQPYEQYF. The CDR3, as DNA: TGTGCCAGCACCCCAATGACAGGGCAGCCCTACGAGCAGTACTTC.

This clone was recorded once. The chain uses TRBV5-1 and TRBJ1-2, with unresolved D. The CDR3 is 14 residues long. Trimming removed 7 bases at V and 0 bases at J, with 13 bases between. The V gene's germline CDR1 is SGHRS and CDR2 YFSETQ. The CDR3 region has the DNA TGCGCCAGCGGCCATGCGACAACTAACTATGGCTACACCTTC. This codes for CASGHATTNYGYTF. The full variable domain, in which reference TRBV5-1 and TRBJ1-2 provide the parts outside the CDR3, is KAGVTQTPRYLIKTRGQQVTLSCSPISGHRSVSWYQQTPGQGLQFLFEYFSETQRNKGNFPGRFSGRQFSNSRSEMNVSTLELGDSALYLCASGHATTNYGYTFGSGTRLTVV.

This clone was seen more than once but under ten times. The rearrangement links TRBV5-6 to TRBJ1-4, with D unresolved. Germline V lookup: CDR1 SGHDT, CDR2 YYEEEE. Trimming removed 0 bases from V and 8 bases from J, with 20 bases in between. The CDR3 spans 17 residues. In DNA form, the CDR3 reads TGTGCCAGCAGCTTGGGGGCGGCCCGAGGGTTCGGAGAAAAACTGTTTTTT. It specifies CASSLGAARGFGEKLFF.

The chain uses TRBV18 and TRBJ2-1, with 7 bases that match TRBD2. After removal of 6 bases from V and 0 bases from J, the junction contained 8 bases not matched to a gene. Germline CDR1 reads KGHSH; CDR2 reads LQKENI. This CDR3 contains 16 residues. In nucleotides, the CDR3 is TGTGCCAGCTCGCCGACTAGCCGGAGCTCCTACAATGAGCAGTTCTTC. Translated: CASSPTSRSSYNEQFF.

This rearrangement joins TRBV5-4 to TRBJ1-4; no clear D gene. V lost 4 bases and J 2 bases, leaving 15 bases between the germline ends. Per the germline V gene, CDR1 is SGHNT and CDR2 is YYREEE (reference sequence). CDR3 size: 16 residues. The CDR3 DNA reads as TGTGCCAGCAGCCTTCGCCGGGGTACGACTAATGAAAAACTGTTTTTT. Encoded protein: CASSLRRGTTNEKLFF. Variable domain in full (rest from reference TRBV5-4 and TRBJ1-4): ETGVTQSPTHLIKTRGQQVTLRCSSQSGHNTVSWYQQALGQGPQFIFQYYREEENGRGNFPPRFSGLQFPNYSSELNVNALELDDSALYLCASSLRRGTTNEKLFFGSGTQLSVL.

The gene calls are TRBV7-2 and TRBJ2-1, with D maybe TRBD1 (7 bases). The germline V gene encodes CDR1 SGHTA and CDR2 FQGNSA. V dropped 0 bases and J dropped 5 bases, with 11 bases sitting between them. The CDR3 extends over 15 amino acids. The CDR3 nucleotides are TGTGCCAGCAGCTTAGCGGGGGGACAGAACAATGAGCAGTTCTTC. It encodes CASSLAGGQNNEQFF.

The chain uses TRBV23-1 and TRBJ2-3; a weak D match, TRBD2 (5 bases). TRBV23-1 is classed as an ORF, of uncertain function. The V gene lost 0 bases and the J gene lost 0 bases, with 7 bases spanning the gap. The CDR3 covers 15 residues. The CDR3, as DNA: TGCGCCAGCAGTCAATCAGGGAGTAGCACAGATACGCAGTATTTT. Translating it yields CASSQSGSSTDTQYF.

This chain links TRBV11-2 with TRBJ1-1, with D perhaps TRBD1 (6 bases). Germline loops: CDR1 SGHAT, CDR2 FQNNGV. The CDR3 consists of 12 residues. Trimming removed 3 bases at V and 9 bases at J, with 11 bases between. In DNA form, the CDR3 reads TGTGCCAGCAGCTTCTACGGACAGCAAGCTTTCTTT. Translating it yields CASSFYGQQAFF.

This rearrangement joins TRBV6-5 to TRBJ2-7; 7 bases fit TRBD2. Unmatched junction bases numbered 10, after V lost 6 bases and J lost 2 bases. CDR1 and CDR2 (germline): MNHEY, SVGAGI. The CDR3 is 15 residues long. Here the CDR3 DNA reads TGTGCCAGCAGAACCCTAGCGGAGATACCCTACGAGCAGTACTTC. Protein product: CASRTLAEIPYEQYF.

The V gene is TRBV2, the J gene TRBJ1-6; no firm D call. Germline CDR1 SNHLY, CDR2 FYNNEI. The CDR3 consists of 17 residues. Trimming took off 4 bases at V and 3 bases at J, with 16 bases between the two ends. The CDR3 is CASSVGENQNYNSPLHF. CDR3 nucleotides: TGTGCCAGCAGTGTTGGAGAGAATCAGAACTATAATTCACCCCTCCACTTT.

The V and J genes are TRBV10-3 and TRBJ2-5; possible D gene TRBD1, 5 bases. In germline, CDR1 is ENHRY, CDR2 SYGVKD. Trimming cost V 4 bases and J 1 base, with 19 bases left between them. This CDR3 contains 17 residues. The CDR3 spells CAISGAGSLLLQETQYF. The CDR3 DNA follows: TGTGCCATCAGTGGGGCAGGGTCTCTTCTGCTCCAAGAGACCCAGTACTTC.

The chain combines TRBV5-8 with TRBJ1-5; D is possibly TRBD1 (6 bases). Germline assignment: CDR1 SGHTS and CDR2 YDEGEE. Trimming pared 4 bases from V and 3 bases from J, leaving 20 bases between. CDR3 length equals 17 residues. The CDR3: CASSGGQPGLSNQPQHF. CDR3 nucleotides: TGTGCCAGCAGCGGTGGACAGCCAGGACTTTCCAATCAGCCCCAGCATTTT.

V is TRBV9 and J is TRBJ1-4; 9 nucleotides align to TRBD1. V gave up 2 bases and J gave up 8 bases; unmatched junction bases: 7. The CDR3 spans 15 residues. CDR1 is SGDLS, CDR2 YYNGEE, per germline. This CDR3 reads CASSVDRGDGEKLFF. CDR3 coding DNA: TGTGCCAGCAGCGTCGACAGGGGGGACGGGGAAAAACTGTTTTTT.